This TCR beta chain came from a study of shared clonotypes between healthy human individuals. An approximately 210 ng quantity of DNA, 32,000 or so T cell genomes, went into the sorted-subset replicate PCRs. Clones were read by immunoSEQ multiplex PCR, and TCRdb kept only the in-frame ones, dropping some. The sample records some 1,100,000 clones, around 78% being singletons. Broader study findings: A handful of donors held approximately 5% of naive CD4 clonotypes in common. Donor clonotype sharing was expected to depend on sequencing depth.

Every one of the donors was a Caucasian adult that lived in Nashville, Tennessee. This clone came up once. No antigen is known for it. Germline V gives CDR1 MNHNY, CDR2 SVGAGI (reference sequence). The CDR3 is 14 amino acids. V shed 6 bases and J 5 bases; nucleotides not matched to a gene: 6. The sequencing input was memory CD4+ T cells from PBMCs. Subset of the sample: CD45RA-negative fraction. The receptor was isolated from a man aged 18 to 35 in good health. Some clones in this sample may be carry-over from other donors' samples. The chain links TRBV6-6 to TRBJ1-1, with 10 bases identical to TRBD1. As DNA, the CDR3 is TGTGCCAGCAGCCGGACAGGGGGAGGTACTGAAGCTTTCTTT. Protein sequence: CASSRTGGGTEAFF.